The 21 T cell receptor beta chains reported below all come from one sample, sequenced in a study of Tregs in tolerant kidney transplant recipients. Using immunoSEQ multiplex PCR, the repertoire was profiled, and TCRdb retains in-frame clones only, with some absent. The sample holds just under 65,000 clones, approximately 98% seen once. The sample was Tregs from blood, taken before the transplant. Receptors were obtained from a human donor who received a combined kidney and bone marrow transplant.

The gene calls are TRBV7-3 and TRBJ2-6; tentatively, D is TRBD1 (5 bases). Germline values: CDR1 SGHTA, CDR2 FQGTGA. The CDR3 covers 15 residues. V gave up 6 bases and J gave up 4 bases, with 13 bases separating them. In DNA form, the CDR3 reads TGTGCCAGCAGAAAAGGACATAGCGGGGCCAACGTCCTGACTTTC. Its translation is CASRKGHSGANVLTF. Looking up the rest from reference TRBV7-3 and TRBJ2-6 gives the full variable domain: GAGVSQTPSNKVTEKGKYVELRCDPISGHTALYWYRQSLGQGPEFLIYFQGTGAADDSGLPNDRFFAVRPEGSVSTLKIQRTERGDSAVYLCASRKGHSGANVLTFGAGSRLTVL.

The genes are TRBV27 and TRBJ1-1; the D is unclear. V dropped 1 base and J dropped 1 base, with 7 bases sitting between them. Germline V gives CDR1 MNHEY, CDR2 SMNVEV (reference sequence). The CDR3 loop spans 14 amino acids. CDR3 DNA sequence: TGTGCCAGCAGTTTATTTCCGGGGAACACTGAAGCTTTCTTT. Its protein is CASSLFPGNTEAFF.

The chain has TRBV7-2 and TRBJ2-2; the D gene is possibly TRBD1 (5 bases). From germline, CDR1 is SGHTA and CDR2 FQGNSA. Trimming removed 3 bases at V and 5 bases at J, with 10 bases between. The CDR3 length is 14 residues. CDR3 region: CASSFMTATGELFF. CDR3 DNA: TGTGCCAGCAGCTTTATGACAGCTACCGGGGAGCTGTTTTTT.

The chain joins TRBV5-1 to TRBJ1-3, with TRBD1 identical over 12 bases. Germline V gene data show CDR1 as SGHRS and CDR2 as YFSETQ. V lost 4 bases to trimming and J lost 4 bases; unmatched junction nucleotides: 9. This CDR3 comprises 17 residues. The DNA for the CDR3 is TGCGCCAGCAGCCCCTTTGGGACAGGGGGCCTCGGAAACACCATATATTTT. Translation: CASSPFGTGGLGNTIYF.

This clone appeared a single time. The rearrangement joins TRBV11-2 to TRBJ2-2; 8 bases are shared with TRBD2. This CDR3 has 16 amino acids. Germline CDR1 reads SGHAT; CDR2 reads FQNNGV. V trimming: 6 bases; J trimming: 7 bases; junction bases outside the gene matches: 13. This CDR3 reads CASRHTPRGLVGELFF. Here the CDR3 DNA reads TGTGCCAGCAGACATACTCCACGGGGACTAGTCGGGGAGCTGTTTTTT. Full variable domain (remainder filled in from reference TRBV11-2 and TRBJ2-2): EAGVAQSPRYKIIEKRQSVAFWCNPISGHATLYWYQQILGQGPKLLIQFQNNGVVDDSQLPKDRFSAERLKGVDSTLKIQPAKLEDSAVYLCASRHTPRGLVGELFFGEGSRLTVL.

This clone is medium-sized (0.01 to 0.1%) by share. The V and J genes are TRBV6-5 and TRBJ1-2, with 7 bases aligning to TRBD1. Trimming removed 6 bases from V and 4 bases from J; junction bases left unmatched: 11. The CDR3 consists of 15 residues. Germline loops: CDR1 MNHEY, CDR2 SVGAGI. DNA of the CDR3: TGTGCCAGCAGCCCGAACGCGGGACAGCTCTATGGCTACACCTTC. Its translation is CASSPNAGQLYGYTF.

This chain links TRBV7-9 with TRBJ1-1; possible D gene TRBD1, 5 bases. V shed 0 bases and J shed 7 bases, with 9 bases lying between them. The germline V gene has CDR1 SEHNR and CDR2 FQNEAQ (reference sequence). This CDR3 has 13 residues. The CDR3 DNA reads TGTGCCAGCAGCTTAGCGCTCAGGGATGAAGCTTTCTTT. This sequence encodes CASSLALRDEAFF.

The chain carries TRBV18 and TRBJ2-3, with D maybe TRBD2 (7 bases). The CDR3 is 14 residues long. CDR1 is KGHSH and CDR2 is LQKENI in the germline V gene. Trimming pared 4 bases from V and 5 bases from J, leaving 13 bases between. DNA for the CDR3: TGTGCCAGCTCACTTGCGGGGGACAAAGATACGCAGTATTTT. Translated, it gives CASSLAGDKDTQYF.

V and J are TRBV7-4 and TRBJ2-1, with D maybe TRBD2 (5 bases). This CDR3 is 17 amino acids long. The V end lost 1 base, the J end lost 5 bases, and 18 bases lay between the germline ends. Germline V gene lookup returns CDR1 SGHVT and CDR2 SQSDAQ. CDR3 nucleotides: TGTGCCAGCAGCTTAGGGGCGCGGACGGGGTTCGACAATGAGCAGTTCTTC. It specifies CASSLGARTGFDNEQFF.

The chain joins TRBV7-3 to TRBJ2-1; 14 bases line up with TRBD2. V shed 5 bases, J shed 7 bases, and the junction held 7 bases outside the gene matches. CDR1 and CDR2 from the germline V gene are SGHTA and FQGTGA. This CDR3 is built from 16 residues. CDR3 sequence: CASSPPTSGGANEQFF. The CDR3 coding sequence is TGTGCCAGCAGCCCGCCGACTAGCGGGGGGGCAAATGAGCAGTTCTTC.

The V gene is TRBV5-4, the J gene TRBJ2-5, with D maybe TRBD2 (7 bases). V gave up 1 base and J gave up 5 bases, with 15 bases separating them. CDR1 and CDR2 (germline): SGHNT, YYREEE (reference sequence). This CDR3 contains 15 residues. CDR3 DNA: TGTGCCAGCAGCTTGAATTGGGGGGGCCACGAGACCCAGTACTTC. Its protein product is CASSLNWGGHETQYF.

The gene calls are TRBV7-2 and TRBJ2-3; TRBD2 matches at 14 bases. V trimming: 5 bases; J trimming: 6 bases; junction bases outside the gene matches: 7. Per the germline V gene, CDR1 is SGHTA and CDR2 is FQGNSA. The CDR3 consists of 16 residues. The CDR3 coding sequence is TGTGCCAGCAGCCTCACGGGACTAGCGGGAGCGGATACGCAGTATTTT. Protein: CASSLTGLAGADTQYF.

This rearrangement joins TRBV6-6 to TRBJ2-5; 8 positions match TRBD2. This CDR3 is 14 amino acids long. The germline V gene has CDR1 MNHNY and CDR2 SVGAGI (reference sequence). Trimming at V came to 5 bases and at J to 4 bases, leaving 6 bases not matched to a gene. CDR3 bases: TGTGCCAGCAGTCAAGCGGGGGCCCCAGAGACCCAGTACTTC. Encoded protein: CASSQAGAPETQYF.

This clone showed up just once. The V call is TRBV5-1, the J call TRBJ1-5, with 7 bases aligning to TRBD1. The junction had 7 bases not matched to a gene; V was cut back by 3 bases and J by 4 bases. CDR3 length: 15 amino acids. Germline values: CDR1 SGHRS, CDR2 YFSETQ. The CDR3 sequence: CASSSSGQWNQPQHF. The CDR3 nucleotides read TGCGCCAGCAGCTCCTCGGGACAGTGGAATCAGCCCCAGCATTTT.

The chain carries TRBV5-4 and TRBJ1-6; 7 positions match TRBD1. Trimming at V came to 0 bases and at J to 10 bases, leaving 7 bases not matched to a gene. Germline CDR1 SGHNT, CDR2 YYREEE (reference sequence). The CDR3 is 15 amino acids. The CDR3 sequence: CASSLATGESSPLHF. The CDR3, as DNA: TGTGCCAGCAGCTTGGCCACAGGGGAGAGCTCACCCCTCCACTTT.

The table lists this clone with a count of one. The V gene is TRBV5-1, the J gene TRBJ1-2; no reliable D call. Germline assignment: CDR1 SGHRS and CDR2 YFSETQ. CDR3 length: 16 residues. V was trimmed by 6 bases and J by 0 bases, leaving 18 bases between them. The CDR3 region has the DNA TGCGCCAGCAACAAAGGCGGGCAGCGCACTAACTATGGCTACACCTTC. This gives the protein CASNKGGQRTNYGYTF.

The J gene is TRBJ1-2, the V gene TRBV19; TRBD1 is a possible D gene (5 bases). The V gene lost 5 bases and the J gene lost 6 bases, with 16 bases spanning the gap. The germline V gene has CDR1 LNHDA and CDR2 SQIVND (reference sequence). The CDR3 contains 14 residues. Written as DNA, the CDR3 is TGTGCCAGTAGTCCCCGACGGGGGTCGGATGGCTACACCTTC. It encodes CASSPRRGSDGYTF. The variable domain in full, with the rest retrieved from reference TRBV19 and TRBJ1-2, is DGGITQSPKYLFRKEGQNVTLSCEQNLNHDAMYWYRQDPGQGLRLIYYSQIVNDFQKGDIAEGYSVSREKKESFPLTVTSAQKNPTAFYLCASSPRRGSDGYTFGSGTRLTVV.

This rearrangement joins TRBV4-1 to TRBJ2-3; D is uncertain. This CDR3 spans 15 amino acids. Per the germline V gene, CDR1 is MGHRA and CDR2 is YSYEKL. Trimming took off 4 bases at V and 0 bases at J, with 11 bases between the two ends. The CDR3 is CASSLGVHSTDTQYF. The CDR3 coding sequence is TGCGCCAGCAGCCTCGGAGTTCATAGCACAGATACGCAGTATTTT.

The rearrangement joins TRBV4-1 to TRBJ1-5, with D perhaps matching TRBD1 (6 bases). V lost 0 bases and J lost 7, with 13 bases in between. The CDR3 is 15 residues long. Germline V CDR1 and CDR2: MGHRA, YSYEKL. The CDR3 DNA reads TGCGCCAGCAGCCAAGATCAACAGGGTTTCCAGCCCCAGCATTTT. Its translation is CASSQDQQGFQPQHF.

This chain uses TRBV6-5 with TRBJ2-3; tentative D call: TRBD2 (6 bases). Germline V gene lookup returns CDR1 MNHEY and CDR2 SVGAGI. Trimming took 5 bases from V and 0 from J, leaving 12 bases between them. The CDR3 covers 15 residues. The CDR3 protein is CASSILAESTDTQYF. The CDR3 DNA follows: TGTGCCAGCAGTATACTAGCAGAGAGCACAGATACGCAGTATTTT.

The chain is built from TRBV28 and TRBJ2-1; D is uncertain. Germline V CDR1 and CDR2: MDHEN, SYDVKM. CDR3 size: 14 residues. The germline V and J ends were trimmed by 2 bases and 0 bases, with 5 bases remaining between them. This CDR3 is CASSLQFSYNEQFF. For the CDR3, the DNA is TGTGCCAGCAGTTTACAGTTCTCCTACAATGAGCAGTTCTTC.